The present T cell receptor beta chain was sequenced within a study of blood T cell repertoires in COVID-19 (dated by TCRdb to the early 2020s). Background on the whole study: The collaborator samples originated in the United States, Italy and Spain and spanned the acute and convalescent phases of COVID-19. The sample metadata nearly always contained a de-identified subject ID, COVID-19 status, age in years and sex. The dataset comprised deeply sampled blood TCRbeta repertoires from subjects exposed to, actively infected with, or recovered from COVID-19. A freely available public database, intended as a resource for researchers studying the immune response to SARS-CoV-2, is where the repertoires were released. The material from the prospective study consisted of cDNA or gDNA derived from T cells, B-cell-depleted T cells, or PBMCs. Where available, HLA class I and class II types were obtained from metadata supplied by the sample provider rather than from assay-based typing. Samples were obtained from the ongoing ImmuneRACE study (first 160 participants) and from 1,254 subjects provided by 6 global collaborators.

Comment on this clone: The target of this receptor is not known. No base-level quality is on record; no much larger clone is a single base apart.

TCRbeta CDR3 regions were amplified from genomic DNA by means of the immunoSEQ Assay, a bias-controlled multiplex PCR. In the original analysis: Within the assay, amplification of reference gene primers was used to estimate how many nucleated cells each sample contained. To quantify the absolute abundance of each unique TCRbeta CDR3 rearrangement, sequence reads were collapsed and filtered. For each sample, productive Simpson clonality was calculated as the square root of Simpson's diversity index over productive rearrangements. TCRdb retrieved this table from immuneACCESS and kept in-frame rearrangements only. Not all clones are present; in checked studies, unresolved V genes account for under half, and no reason is known for the remainder. V and J calls and clone size follow that table, whereas D and trimming were derived from the DNA. Counted in this sample were approximately 160,000 clones; approximately 83% of them appeared once. The top ten clonotypes cover 10% to 15% of the sample.

Another Seattle source contributed samples from volunteer blood donors who had recovered from COVID-19. The collaborating institutions used their own protocols to collect whole blood in K2EDTA tubes. For TCRbeta analysis, collaborators shipped samples in one of three forms: frozen whole blood, isolated PBMCs, or DNA extracted from either of those sample types. What the authors observed across the whole study: The quantity of clinical and demographic metadata differed by source and by participant and was supplied without curation.

The TCR sequence derives from a man between 65 and 85 years old who had recovered from COVID-19. The sequenced material came from peripheral blood.

The CDR3 is CASRGQPTETQYF. The bases are TGTGCCAGCAGGGGCCAGCCAACAGAGACCCAGTACTTC. The sequence links TRBV2 to TRBJ2-5, with an unclear D gene assignment. The CDR3 numbers 13 residues from cysteine through phenylalanine. Kept here is only the CDR3 DNA, which spans 39 bases and is read in frame from base 1. The germline ends are 12 bases apart after V is trimmed by 6 bases and J by 4 bases. Looking up the germline V gene yields CDR1 SNHLY and CDR2 FYNNEI.